The 29 T cell receptor beta chains presented below share a single source sample, sequenced in a study of early T cells in non-severe SARS-CoV-2 infection. TCRdb reanalysed the 5' RACE reads using MiXCR and keeps one entry per CDR3 protein. Here the sample spans about 69,000 distinct CDR3 sequences, about 9.4% being singletons. The material sequenced was whole blood. The receptors derive from an adult who was a healthcare worker with PCR-confirmed SARS-CoV-2 infection or an uninfected control (not recorded which).

This clonotype occurred a few times. This chain links TRBV7-9 with TRBJ2-3; a possible D gene is TRBD2 (7 bases). The V gene's germline CDR1 is SEHNR and CDR2 FQNEAQ (reference sequence). CDR3 size: 16 residues. Trimming left V 5 bases short and J 4 bases short, with 19 bases between. For the CDR3, the DNA is TGTGCCAGCAGCACGGGGGGCGCCGGGGCAGCAGATACGCAGTATTTT. Translating gives CASSTGGAGAADTQYF.

This clonotype came up a few times. This chain joins TRBV20-1 and TRBJ1-5, with 7 bases identical to TRBD1. V was clipped by 5 bases and J by 6 bases; unmatched bases: 7. The CDR3 totals 13 residues. Germline assignment: CDR1 DFQATT and CDR2 SNEGSKA (reference sequence). The CDR3 spells CSARTGEGQPQHF. The CDR3 nucleotides read TGCAGTGCTCGTACAGGGGAGGGTCAGCCCCAGCATTTT.

Ten or more counts support this clonotype. CDR3 residues: CSARGGRGQPQHF. DNA of the CDR3: TGCAGTGCTAGGGGAGGGAGAGGCCAGCCCCAGCATTTT. The chain recombines TRBV20-1 with TRBJ1-5, with D hard to call. Germline values: CDR1 DFQATT, CDR2 SNEGSKA (reference sequence). Trimming removed 3 bases at V and 7 bases at J, with 13 bases between. This CDR3 spans 13 amino acids.

This clonotype was found many times. The V gene is TRBV7-3, the J gene TRBJ2-2; the D gene is possibly TRBD1 (6 bases). Trimming shortened V by 5 bases and J by 6 bases, and 19 bases separated the two germline ends. The CDR3 extends over 16 amino acids. CDR1 and CDR2 (germline): SGHTA, FQGTGA. In DNA form, the CDR3 reads TGTGCCAGCAGCCCCAGGGACACACCAGTCCCCGGGGAGCTGTTTTTT. Amino acids: CASSPRDTPVPGELFF.

This clonotype was counted only a few times. This sequence joins TRBV6-5 and TRBJ2-7; TRBD2 aligns across 11 bases. V trimming: 5 bases; J trimming: 3 bases; junction bases outside the gene matches: 12. CDR3 length equals 17 residues. Germline assignment: CDR1 MNHEY and CDR2 SVGAGI. The CDR3 is CASSLRLAGRSVYEQYF. The CDR3 coding sequence is TGTGCCAGCAGTCTTCGACTAGCGGGGAGGAGTGTCTACGAGCAGTACTTC.

The rearrangement links TRBV18 to TRBJ2-7, with TRBD1 identical over 8 bases. Germline lookup yields CDR1 KGHSH and CDR2 LQKENI. Trimming at V came to 4 bases and at J to 1 base, leaving 6 bases not matched to a gene. The CDR3 length is 15 residues. Written as DNA, the CDR3 is TGTGCCAGCTCACAGCCGGGACAGGATTCCTACGAGCAGTACTTC. Translating gives CASSQPGQDSYEQYF.

The genes are TRBV9 and TRBJ2-1; unclear D gene. The germline V gene has CDR1 SGDLS and CDR2 YYNGEE. V was shortened by 0 bases and J by 5 bases, with 6 bases between the two germline ends. The CDR3 length is 13 residues. CDR3 DNA: TGTGCCAGCAGCGTAGACAGCAACAATGAGCAGTTCTTC. As protein: CASSVDSNNEQFF.

V gene TRBV4-3 combines with J gene TRBJ2-1, with D unclear. There are 16 residues in the CDR3. The germline V and J ends were trimmed by 0 bases and 9 bases, with 18 bases remaining between them. Germline V gene lookup returns CDR1 LGHNA and CDR2 YSLEER. The CDR3 loop reads CASSQDLGDSFGEQFF. Written as DNA, the CDR3 is TGCGCCAGCAGCCAAGATCTGGGCGACTCCTTCGGTGAGCAGTTCTTC.

The V call is TRBV19, the J call TRBJ1-5; unclear D gene. CDR3 length: 13 residues. Per the germline V gene, CDR1 is LNHDA and CDR2 is SQIVND (reference sequence). The V end lost 3 bases, the J end lost 1 base, and 4 bases lay between the germline ends. The CDR3 DNA reads as TGTGCCAGTAGTATCACCAGCAATCAGCCCCAGCATTTT. It codes for CASSITSNQPQHF.

This clonotype was seen a handful of times. V usage is TRBV12-3 or TRBV12-4 and J usage is TRBJ1-2; no clear D. V lost 1 base and J lost 4, with 7 bases in between. The CDR3 is made up of 13 amino acids. The CDR3 sequence: CASSLEGFYGYTF. The CDR3 DNA reads TGTGCCAGCAGTTTAGAGGGCTTCTATGGCTACACCTTC.

This clonotype has ten or more counts. The chain carries TRBV6-2 or TRBV6-3 and TRBJ2-1; a possible D gene is TRBD2 (6 bases). The CDR3 length is 16 residues. Germline V gene data show CDR1 as MNHEY and CDR2 as SVGEGT. V shed 0 bases and J shed 2 bases, with 11 bases lying between them. CDR3 DNA sequence: TGTGCCAGCAGTTACTCCCTGGCGGGGACCTACAATGAGCAGTTCTTC. Amino acids: CASSYSLAGTYNEQFF.

This clonotype was seen repeatedly, ten times or more. This chain connects TRBV7-2 to TRBJ1-1, with TRBD1 identical over 9 bases. Germline lookup yields CDR1 SGHTA and CDR2 FQGNSA. V was clipped by 5 bases and J by 11 bases; unmatched bases: 9. The CDR3 covers 13 residues. CDR3 DNA: TGTGCCAGCAGCGGGCGGACAGGGGCTCAGGCTTTCTTT. It is translated as CASSGRTGAQAFF.

This chain connects TRBV20-1 to TRBJ2-5; the D gene is possibly TRBD2 (7 bases). Looked up from germline, CDR1 is DFQATT and CDR2 is SNEGSKA (reference sequence). CDR3 length equals 16 residues. The V end was cut by 5 bases, the J end by 0 bases, with 19 bases between. The CDR3 protein is CSADPTGGHYQETQYF. The CDR3 bases are TGCAGTGCTGACCCTACGGGGGGACATTACCAAGAGACCCAGTACTTC.

In its sample, this clonotype was seen many times. The J gene is TRBJ1-1, the V gene TRBV6-2 or TRBV6-3; D is ambiguous. V dropped 0 bases and J dropped 1 base, with 9 bases sitting between them. The CDR3 covers 15 residues. CDR1 and CDR2 (germline): MNHEY, SVGEGT. This chain's CDR3 is CASSYSDEGNTEAFF. CDR3 nucleotide sequence: TGTGCCAGCAGTTACTCGGACGAAGGGAACACTGAAGCTTTCTTT.

This clonotype was seen many times. This chain links TRBV25-1 with TRBJ2-7; D is undetermined. Trimming shortened V by 4 bases and J by 1 base, and 8 bases separated the two germline ends. This CDR3 has 13 residues. CDR1 and CDR2 from the germline V gene are MGHDK and SYGVNS. The CDR3 DNA sequence: TGTGCCAGCAGTGTTCAAGGGTCCTACGAGCAGTACTTC. Amino acid sequence: CASSVQGSYEQYF.

The sample holds many counts of this clonotype. The rearrangement uses TRBV19 and TRBJ2-5; unclear D gene. This CDR3 spans 11 amino acids. Looked up from germline, CDR1 is LNHDA and CDR2 is SQIVND (reference sequence). V lost 6 bases to trimming and J lost 5 bases, with 7 bases between them. CDR3 in amino acids: CASRLRETQYF. In nucleotides, the CDR3 is TGTGCCAGTAGGCTACGGGAGACCCAGTACTTC.

This clonotype was recorded at least ten times. V and J are TRBV29-1 and TRBJ2-1; 10 bases map to TRBD2. Germline V gene data show CDR1 as SQVTM and CDR2 as ANQGSEA. This CDR3 region has 14 residues. V gave up 6 bases and J gave up 7 bases; unmatched junction bases: 9. CDR3 protein: CSVEREGLRNEQFF. CDR3 bases: TGCAGCGTGGAGCGGGAGGGCCTCAGGAATGAGCAGTTCTTC.

DNA for the CDR3: TGTGCCAGCAGCTTAGCAGGGATCTTGGAAGATACGCAGTATTTT. It encodes CASSLAGILEDTQYF. The J gene is TRBJ2-3, the V gene TRBV7-8; D not certain. This CDR3 spans 15 amino acids. V lost 0 bases to trimming and J lost 5 bases, with 12 bases between them. In germline, CDR1 is SGHVS, CDR2 FQNEAQ.

This clonotype has only one observation. The genes are TRBV9 and TRBJ2-2; weak D call: TRBD1 (6 bases). The CDR3 sequence is 15 residues long. Germline CDR1 SGDLS, CDR2 YYNGEE. Trimming shortened V by 6 bases and J by 2 bases, and 14 bases separated the two germline ends. The CDR3 here is CASTGGAVNTGELFF. The CDR3 DNA sequence: TGTGCCAGCACTGGGGGCGCGGTTAACACCGGGGAGCTGTTTTTT.

With regard to this clonotype: The junction departs from the called germline gene at one end, perhaps through a read error. CDR3 nucleotide sequence: TGTGCTAGTGGGTTTGACAACAATCAGCCCCGGCATTTT. Translated: CASGFDNNQPRHF. V usage is TRBV12-5 and J usage is TRBJ1-5; D uncertain. Germline V gives CDR1 LGHNT, CDR2 FRNRAP. The CDR3 extends over 13 amino acids.

In this sample, this clonotype turned up many times. This chain uses TRBV5-1 with TRBJ2-7, with 9 bases matching TRBD2. The CDR3 covers 15 residues. In germline, CDR1 is SGHRS, CDR2 YFSETQ. J gave up 2 bases and V 4 bases, and 7 bases lay outside the gene matches. The CDR3 DNA sequence: TGCGCCAGCAGCCTTAGGACTAGCGATCCCTACGAGCAGTACTTC. Encoded protein: CASSLRTSDPYEQYF.

V usage is TRBV29-1 and J usage is TRBJ1-1, with D maybe TRBD1 (6 bases). The CDR3 runs to 12 residues. Germline CDR1 is SQVTM and CDR2 is ANQGSEA. The V end was cut by 5 bases, the J end by 6 bases, with 13 bases between. Written as DNA, the CDR3 is TGCAGCGTTAAACAGGGTTACTCTGAAGCTTTCTTT. This sequence encodes CSVKQGYSEAFF.

This chain uses TRBV2 with TRBJ2-1; D gene uncertain. CDR3 length: 12 residues. V was shortened by 1 base and J by 8 bases, with 6 bases between the two germline ends. CDR1 and CDR2 from the germline V gene are SNHLY and FYNNEI. DNA for the CDR3: TGTGCCAGCAGTGAAGGCCCCCATGAGCAGTTCTTC. Translating it yields CASSEGPHEQFF.

The V and J genes are TRBV7-2 and TRBJ2-3, with TRBD2 matching 12 bases. CDR1 is SGHTA and CDR2 is FQGNSA in the germline V gene. This CDR3 region has 14 residues. The junction had 3 bases not matched to a gene; V was cut back by 4 bases and J by 7 bases. Here the CDR3 reads CASSSGLAGYTQYF. DNA of the CDR3: TGTGCCAGCAGCTCCGGACTAGCGGGGTATACGCAGTATTTT.

This clonotype occurred many times. The rearrangement joins TRBV11-1 to TRBJ1-3; D is uncertain. V lost 4 bases and J lost 0, with 7 bases in between. CDR3 size: 14 residues. Germline V CDR1 and CDR2: SGHAT, FQDESV (reference sequence). In DNA form, the CDR3 reads TGTGCCAGCAGCTGGACCAACTCTGGAAACACCATATATTTT. Protein: CASSWTNSGNTIYF. The variable domain in full, completed from reference TRBV11-1 and TRBJ1-3, reads EAEVAQSPRYKITEKSQAVAFWCDPISGHATLYWYRQILGQGPELLVQFQDESVVDDSQLPKDRFSAERLKGVDSTLKIQPAELGDSAMYLCASSWTNSGNTIYFGEGSWLTVV.

This clonotype showed up just a few times. The V and J genes are TRBV9 and TRBJ2-7, with TRBD2 as a possible D gene (5 bases). In germline, CDR1 is SGDLS, CDR2 YYNGEE. Between the trimmed V and J ends, which lost 4 bases and 3 bases, there was a span of 17 bases. This CDR3 spans 15 amino acids. The chain's CDR3 is CASSKQPGSSYEQYF. In DNA form, the CDR3 reads TGTGCCAGCAGCAAACAACCGGGATCCAGCTACGAGCAGTACTTC.

Details on this clonotype: Just one base apart from a much larger clone, this may be a read error. The chain has TRBV11-3 and TRBJ2-1, with D perhaps assigned TRBD1 or TRBD2 (5 bases each). Germline V lookup: CDR1 SGHNT, CDR2 YENEEA. CDR3 length equals 18 residues. CDR3 in DNA: TGTGCCAGCAGCTCTCGAAAATCAGGGTCGGGATCCTACAATGTGCAGTTCTTC. Translating gives CASSSRKSGSGSYNVQFF. The entire variable domain, with the rest obtained from reference TRBV11-3 and TRBJ2-1, is as follows: EAGVVQSPRYKIIEKKQPVAFWCNPISGHNTLYWYLQNLGQGPELLIRYENEEAVDDSQLPKDRFSAERLKGVDSTLKIQPAELGDSAVYLCASSSRKSGSGSYNVQFFGPGTRLTVL.

This clonotype was recorded a few times. The genes are TRBV29-1 and TRBJ2-5, with 15 nucleotides matching TRBD2. Germline V gene sequence: CDR1 SQVTM, CDR2 ANQGSEA. The CDR3 runs to 16 residues. J was trimmed by 4 bases and V by 6 bases; bases with no gene match: 9. DNA of the CDR3: TGCAGCGTAGCTAGGACTAGCGGGAGGGCCGTAGAGACCCAGTACTTC. Translating it yields CSVARTSGRAVETQYF. Full variable domain (rest looked up from reference TRBV29-1 and TRBJ2-5): SAVISQKPSRDICQRGTSLTIQCQVDSQVTMMFWYRQQPGQSLTLIATANQGSEATYESGFVIDKFPISRPNLTFSTLTVSNMSPEDSSIYLCSVARTSGRAVETQYFGPGTRLLVL.

The chain joins TRBV20-1 to TRBJ2-7; 9 nucleotides line up with TRBD1. The ends lost 5 bases at V and 2 bases at J; junction bases unmatched: 7. This CDR3 region has 14 residues. In germline, CDR1 is DFQATT, CDR2 SNEGSKA (reference sequence). The DNA of the CDR3 is TGCAGTGCTCCCCGGGACAGGGTAACCTACGAGCAGTACTTC. This gives the protein CSAPRDRVTYEQYF.